One and the same sample provided the 2 T cell receptor beta chains below, sequenced in a study of cytomegalovirus exposure and HLA in healthy donors. Assay: immunoSEQ multiplex PCR; the TCRdb copy retains only in-frame clones and omits some. The sample lists around 300,000 clones, approximately 87% occurring once. The sample taken for sequencing was PBMCs. The receptors shown here come from a woman aged 18-29 years in good health and CMV-seronegative.

The rearrangement uses TRBV9 and TRBJ2-7; the match to TRBD1 covers 7 bases. This CDR3 has 14 residues. V was clipped by 3 bases and J by 3 bases; unmatched bases: 6. Germline V gene sequence: CDR1 SGDLS, CDR2 YYNGEE. CDR3 sequence (DNA): TGTGCCAGCAGCGCCCAGACAGGGAACTACGAGCAGTACTTC. Encoded protein: CASSAQTGNYEQYF.

The chain carries TRBV28 and TRBJ2-1; the match to TRBD2 covers 11 bases. The CDR3 is 14 amino acids. Germline V gene lookup returns CDR1 MDHEN and CDR2 SYDVKM. The V segment lost 10 bases and the J segment 4 bases; nucleotides outside the gene matches: 6. As DNA, the CDR3 is TGTGCCACATTGACTAGCGGGACTTACAATGAGCAGTTCTTC. Protein sequence: CATLTSGTYNEQFF.